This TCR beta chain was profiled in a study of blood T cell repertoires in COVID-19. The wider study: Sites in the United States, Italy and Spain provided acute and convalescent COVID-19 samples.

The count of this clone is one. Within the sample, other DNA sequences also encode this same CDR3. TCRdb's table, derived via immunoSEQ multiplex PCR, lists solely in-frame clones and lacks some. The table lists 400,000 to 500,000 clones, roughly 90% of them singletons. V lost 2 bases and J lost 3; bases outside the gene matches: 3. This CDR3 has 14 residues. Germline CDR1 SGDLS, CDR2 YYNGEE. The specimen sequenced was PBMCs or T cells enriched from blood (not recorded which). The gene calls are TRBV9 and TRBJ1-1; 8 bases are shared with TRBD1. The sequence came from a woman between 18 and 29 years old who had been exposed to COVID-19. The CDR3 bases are TGTGCCAGCAGCGTTGGACAGGGATACACTGAAGCTTTCTTT. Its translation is CASSVGQGYTEAFF.